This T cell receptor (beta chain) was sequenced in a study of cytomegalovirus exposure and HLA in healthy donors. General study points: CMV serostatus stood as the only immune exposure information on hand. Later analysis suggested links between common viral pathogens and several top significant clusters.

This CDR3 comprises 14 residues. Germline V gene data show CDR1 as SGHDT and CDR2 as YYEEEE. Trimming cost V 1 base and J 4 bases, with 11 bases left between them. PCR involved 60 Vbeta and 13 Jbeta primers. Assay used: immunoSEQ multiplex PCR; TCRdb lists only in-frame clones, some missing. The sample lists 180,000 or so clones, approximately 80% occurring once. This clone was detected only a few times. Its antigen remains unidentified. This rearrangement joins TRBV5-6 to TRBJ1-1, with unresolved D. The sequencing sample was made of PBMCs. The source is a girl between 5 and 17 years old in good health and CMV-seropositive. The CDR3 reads CASSLYGAVTEAFF. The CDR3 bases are TGTGCCAGCAGCTTGTACGGAGCGGTCACTGAAGCTTTCTTT.